A selection of T cell receptor beta chains follows, all from one sample in a study of T cell responses to AZD1222 COVID-19 vaccine. TCRdb's table, derived via immunoSEQ multiplex PCR, lists solely in-frame clones and lacks some. There are approximately 150,000 clones in the sample; about 89% occur only once, and over 1% lies in the top ten. This sample comprised peripheral blood, obtained 28 days after the second AZD1222 dose. Receptor source: an adult who received the AZD1222 COVID-19 vaccine. CDR3s include the opening cysteine and the closing phenylalanine or tryptophan. The D gene is left open where the match is weak. Part of the rows lack a size; the others show once, few, many or a class for expanded clones.

v_gene: TRBV6-1; len: 15; j_gene: TRBJ1-6; abundance: -; d_gene: -; CDR3nt: TGTGCCAGCAGTGAGCAATACGGATCTAATTCACCCCTCCACTTT; CDR3aa: CASSEQYGSNSPLHF
v_gene: TRBV4-2; len: 17; j_gene: TRBJ2-1; abundance: once; d_gene: TRBD2; CDR3nt: TGTGCCAGCAGCCAAACGAGCGCGGGAGGGCCGGCCAATGAGCAGTTCTTC; CDR3aa: CASSQTSAGGPANEQFF
v_gene: TRBV5-5; len: 15; j_gene: TRBJ2-1; abundance: -; d_gene: TRBD1; CDR3nt: TGTGCCAGCAGCTCCGGGACAGGGGGCTACAATGAGCAGTTCTTC; CDR3aa: CASSSGTGGYNEQFF
v_gene: TRBV7-2; len: 14; j_gene: TRBJ2-5; abundance: -; d_gene: TRBD1; CDR3nt: TGTGCCACCCGACGGGACAGGAATCAAGAGACCCAGTACTTC; CDR3aa: CATRRDRNQETQYF
v_gene: TRBV7-9; len: 16; j_gene: TRBJ2-3; abundance: once; d_gene: TRBD2; CDR3nt: TGTGCCAGCAGCATTCGCGGGCGGGAGGAGGTAGATACGCAGTATTTT; CDR3aa: CASSIRGREEVDTQYF
v_gene: TRBV29-1; len: 13; j_gene: TRBJ1-3; abundance: -; d_gene: TRBD1; CDR3nt: TGCAGCGTTGAGACAGGGGACGGAAACACCATATATTTT; CDR3aa: CSVETGDGNTIYF
v_gene: TRBV7-9; len: 15; j_gene: TRBJ1-2; abundance: -; d_gene: -; CDR3nt: TGTGCCAGCAGCACGGACGGACTAACTAACTATGGCTACACCTTC; CDR3aa: CASSTDGLTNYGYTF
v_gene: TRBV5-1; len: 16; j_gene: TRBJ2-1; abundance: -; d_gene: TRBD1; CDR3nt: TGCGCCAGCAGCGCCGGGACAGGGGGCCCCTACAATGAGCAGTTCTTC; CDR3aa: CASSAGTGGPYNEQFF
v_gene: TRBV3-1/TRBV3-2; len: 12; j_gene: TRBJ1-1; abundance: -; d_gene: -; CDR3nt: TGTGCCAGCAGCCAGGGGTACACTGAAGCTTTCTTT; CDR3aa: CASSQGYTEAFF
v_gene: TRBV6-1; len: 13; j_gene: TRBJ1-2; abundance: -; d_gene: -; CDR3nt: TGTGCCAGCAGTGAATCCAGGGTCGGTGGCTACACCTTC; CDR3aa: CASSESRVGGYTF
v_gene: TRBV19; len: 21; j_gene: TRBJ2-5; abundance: -; d_gene: -; CDR3nt: TGTGCCAGTAGTATTCTTGGTGTGGTTAGGTCTTTAGGGGCCCGTCCGGAGACCCAGTACTTC; CDR3aa: CASSILGVVRSLGARPETQYF
v_gene: TRBV7-9; len: 17; j_gene: TRBJ2-7; abundance: -; d_gene: TRBD2; CDR3nt: TGTGCCAGCAGCCCGAGTAAGCCGCGGGAGGGCTCCTACGAGCAGTACTTC; CDR3aa: CASSPSKPREGSYEQYF
v_gene: TRBV5-1; len: 14; j_gene: TRBJ2-7; abundance: -; d_gene: -; CDR3nt: TGCGCCAGCAGCTTGGCTACTGTAGGCTACGAGCAGTACTTC; CDR3aa: CASSLATVGYEQYF
v_gene: TRBV27; len: 13; j_gene: TRBJ2-7; abundance: -; d_gene: -; CDR3nt: TGTGCCAGCAGTTTATCGAATTCGGGGGAGCAGTACTTC; CDR3aa: CASSLSNSGEQYF
v_gene: TRBV9; len: 12; j_gene: TRBJ2-1; abundance: -; d_gene: TRBD2; CDR3nt: TGTGCCAGCAGCGTTTGGGACTATCCACAGTTCTTC; CDR3aa: CASSVWDYPQFF
v_gene: TRBV5-1; len: 17; j_gene: TRBJ2-3; abundance: once; d_gene: TRBD2; CDR3nt: TGCGCCAGCAGCTTGGGGATCCTAGCGGGAGAAGCAGATACGCAGTATTTT; CDR3aa: CASSLGILAGEADTQYF
v_gene: TRBV10-3; len: 18; j_gene: TRBJ2-7; abundance: -; d_gene: TRBD2; CDR3nt: TGTGCCATCAGTGGAATTACCGGGACTAGCGGGGGGGCCCACGAGCAGTACTTC; CDR3aa: CAISGITGTSGGAHEQYF
v_gene: TRBV28; len: 14; j_gene: TRBJ2-2; abundance: -; d_gene: -; CDR3nt: TGTGCCAGCAATGCCCCGTGGGACACCGGGGAGCTGTTTTTT; CDR3aa: CASNAPWDTGELFF
v_gene: TRBV5-8; len: 16; j_gene: TRBJ2-1; abundance: -; d_gene: TRBD2; CDR3nt: TGTGCCAGCAGGCGAGGACTAGCGGGGGGCGACAATGAGCAGTTCTTC; CDR3aa: CASRRGLAGGDNEQFF
v_gene: TRBV5-1; len: 14; j_gene: TRBJ1-1; abundance: -; d_gene: -; CDR3nt: TGCGCCAGCAGCTTCGCAGGGACCAACACTGAAGCTTTCTTT; CDR3aa: CASSFAGTNTEAFF
v_gene: TRBV4-1; len: 16; j_gene: TRBJ2-1; abundance: once; d_gene: TRBD2; CDR3nt: TGCGCCAGCAGCCAGGAGAAGCGGGATTCCTACAATGAGCAGTTCTTC; CDR3aa: CASSQEKRDSYNEQFF
v_gene: TRBV5-1; len: 15; j_gene: TRBJ2-5; abundance: -; d_gene: -; CDR3nt: TGCGCCAGCAGCTTGGCAGGGGTGAAAGGAGAGACCCAGTACTTC; CDR3aa: CASSLAGVKGETQYF
v_gene: TRBV19; len: 16; j_gene: TRBJ1-2; abundance: -; d_gene: TRBD1; CDR3nt: TGTGCCAGTAGTGACGGGACAGGGGCGAAGTACTATGGCTACACCTTC; CDR3aa: CASSDGTGAKYYGYTF
v_gene: TRBV12-3/TRBV12-4; len: 11; j_gene: TRBJ2-7; abundance: -; d_gene: -; CDR3nt: TGTGCCAGCGGGGTCCCCTACGAGCAGTACTTC; CDR3aa: CASGVPYEQYF
v_gene: TRBV7-8; len: 16; j_gene: TRBJ2-1; abundance: -; d_gene: TRBD2; CDR3nt: TGTGCCAGCAGCCCACGACTAGCAGGGACGGGCAATGAGCAGTTCTTC; CDR3aa: CASSPRLAGTGNEQFF
v_gene: TRBV7-9; len: 15; j_gene: TRBJ1-2; abundance: -; d_gene: -; CDR3nt: TGTGCCAGCAGCTTGGCAGGTGGAGCTAACTATGGCTACACCTTC; CDR3aa: CASSLAGGANYGYTF
v_gene: TRBV19; len: 13; j_gene: TRBJ1-3; abundance: -; d_gene: -; CDR3nt: TGTGCCAGTAGTATGGGAAACGGAAACACCATATATTTT; CDR3aa: CASSMGNGNTIYF
v_gene: TRBV27; len: 15; j_gene: TRBJ2-1; abundance: -; d_gene: TRBD2; CDR3nt: TGTGCCAGCAGCAGATTCAGGACTAGCGTAAATGAGCAGTTCTTC; CDR3aa: CASSRFRTSVNEQFF
v_gene: TRBV5-6; len: 14; j_gene: TRBJ1-5; abundance: few; d_gene: TRBD1; CDR3nt: TGTGCCAGCAGCTTCAGGGGGCAGGGTCAGCCCCAGCATTTT; CDR3aa: CASSFRGQGQPQHF
v_gene: TRBV2; len: 14; j_gene: TRBJ2-5; abundance: -; d_gene: TRBD2; CDR3nt: TGTGCCAGCAGCTTTCAGGGAGGGGAAGAGACCCAGTACTTC; CDR3aa: CASSFQGGEETQYF
v_gene: TRBV5-1; len: 14; j_gene: TRBJ2-1; abundance: -; d_gene: -; CDR3nt: TGCGCCAGCAGCTTGTTAGAGGGGAACAATGAGCAGTTCTTC; CDR3aa: CASSLLEGNNEQFF
v_gene: TRBV6-5; len: 15; j_gene: TRBJ2-2; abundance: -; d_gene: TRBD1; CDR3nt: TGTGCCAGCAGTCAGGACAGGGGGGGTCTCGGGGAGCTGTTTTTT; CDR3aa: CASSQDRGGLGELFF
v_gene: TRBV15; len: 18; j_gene: TRBJ1-6; abundance: -; d_gene: TRBD1; CDR3nt: TGTGCCACCAGCAGAGCTGACGGGACAGGCAGCTTTAATTCACCCCTCCACTTT; CDR3aa: CATSRADGTGSFNSPLHF
v_gene: TRBV24-1; len: 14; j_gene: TRBJ1-3; abundance: -; d_gene: -; CDR3nt: TGTGCCACCAGTGATTCCCCCACTGGAAACACCATATATTTT; CDR3aa: CATSDSPTGNTIYF
v_gene: TRBV4-1; len: 14; j_gene: TRBJ2-7; abundance: once; d_gene: -; CDR3nt: TGCGCCAGCGGAGCGCGGAGCGAGGGCTACGAGCAGTACTTC; CDR3aa: CASGARSEGYEQYF
v_gene: TRBV27; len: 15; j_gene: TRBJ1-5; abundance: -; d_gene: -; CDR3nt: TGTGCCAGCAGTTTATCAGCGTATAGCAATCAGCCCCAGCATTTT; CDR3aa: CASSLSAYSNQPQHF